This TCR beta chain was identified during a study of OX40 agonist ivuxolimab in advanced cancers. Study-level information: Subjects had a mean age of 60 years, with a range of roughly 20 to 80; around 83% were male.

As regards this clone: What it binds is unknown.

Germline assignment: CDR1 SEHNR and CDR2 FQNEAQ (reference sequence). The junction had 8 bases not matched to a gene; V was cut back by 4 bases and J by 5 bases. This CDR3 region has 16 residues. The data were produced by immunoSEQ multiplex PCR, yet TCRdb's version contains in-frame clones alone and is incomplete. Of approximately 84,000 clones in the sample, about 85% are singletons; the top ten hold 0.8% to 1%. The study, taken as a whole, reports: Patients with a partial response at 0.1-3.0 mg/kg had among the lowest clonal expansion. At 0.1 to 3.0 mg/kg, CD4+ and CD8+ blood T cells expanded clonally by week 6. Mean expanded clone counts were higher in CD8+ than CD4+ T cells.

The sample in question was CD4+ or CD8+ T cells sorted from blood, obtained in a trial of the OX40 agonist ivuxolimab. This receptor was obtained from an adult with an advanced solid tumor such as melanoma, head and neck, liver or kidney cancer. The chain employs TRBV7-9 and TRBJ1-1, with 12 bases matching TRBD1. The CDR3 region has the DNA TGTGCCAGCAGCTCGGGACAGGGGGCGACGAGGACTGAAGCTTTCTTT. It encodes CASSSGQGATRTEAFF.